This T cell receptor (beta chain) was observed in a study of T cell responses to AZD1222 COVID-19 vaccine. Here immunoSEQ multiplex PCR was the method, and the copy in TCRdb shows in-frame clones only, minus some. Among 180,000 or so clones, around nine tenths were seen once, and the ten largest hold 2% to 3%. General study results and limits: When two AZD1222 doses had been given, Spike-specific TCR breadth and depth rose.

On this clone: Its antigen remains unidentified.

From germline, CDR1 is MNHEY and CDR2 SVGAGI. J gave up 3 bases and V 10 bases, and 13 bases lay outside the gene matches. The CDR3 sequence is 15 residues long. The chain links TRBV6-5 to TRBJ2-7; 9 bases align to TRBD2. This receptor was taken from an adult in good health. Sequenced here: peripheral blood, sampled on day 0 of AZD1222 vaccination. CDR3 in amino acids: CATSYGLALIYEQYF. Written as DNA, the CDR3 is TGTGCCACCAGCTACGGACTAGCGCTCATCTACGAGCAGTACTTC.